One sample yielded the 11 T cell receptor beta chains listed below, sequenced in a study of T-cell reconstitution after alpha-beta-depleted transplantation in children. It was with unique molecular identifiers that the TCRbeta library was prepared. TCRdb re-called the PCR reads with MiXCR, one entry per CDR3 protein. The repertoire holds 500,000 to 750,000 distinct CDR3 sequences, with 25% to 30% as singletons. The sample in question was PBMCs, obtained before TCRalphabeta/CD19-depleted stem cell transplant. Receptors were obtained from a boy younger than two with Wiskott-Aldrich syndrome, due to receive a stem cell transplant.

The V and J genes are TRBV5-1 and TRBJ2-2; D is unresolved. CDR1 and CDR2 (germline): SGHRS, YFSETQ. Trimming removed 0 bases from V and 4 bases from J, with 13 bases in between. The CDR3 loop spans 16 amino acids. This CDR3 is CASSLAGSSSTGELFF. CDR3 coding DNA: TGCGCCAGCAGCTTGGCCGGTAGTAGTAGCACCGGGGAGCTGTTTTTT.

This clonotype was counted between two and nine times. One end of the junction varies from germline; a read error may be responsible. J is TRBJ2-3 and V is TRBV29-1; 9 nucleotides line up with TRBD2. Germline V gene data show CDR1 as SQVTM and CDR2 as ANQGSEA. The CDR3 spans 12 residues. CDR3 sequence (DNA): TGCAGCGTCGAAGCGGGGGGAGATACGCAGTATTTT. It translates to CSVEAGGDTQYF.

This clonotype was counted between two and nine times. The rearrangement joins TRBV20-1 to TRBJ2-3, with D uncertain. Trimming shortened V by 5 bases and J by 4 bases, and 7 bases separated the two germline ends. Germline V lookup: CDR1 DFQATT, CDR2 SNEGSKA (reference sequence). CDR3 length equals 11 residues. The CDR3: CSAETADTQYF. The CDR3 coding sequence is TGCAGTGCTGAGACTGCAGATACGCAGTATTTT.

The CDR3 loop reads CASSSLGLALYEQYF. CDR3 DNA: TGTGCCAGCAGTTCGTTGGGACTAGCCCTTTACGAGCAGTACTTC. This chain connects TRBV6-5 to TRBJ2-7, with 9 bases identical to TRBD2. The CDR3 loop spans 15 amino acids. V lost 4 bases, J lost 4 bases, and 8 bases stayed unmatched. Per germline, CDR1 MNHEY and CDR2 SVGAGI.

This chain connects TRBV24-1 to TRBJ1-5; tentatively, D is TRBD1 (5 bases). In germline, CDR1 is KGHDR, CDR2 SFDVKD. Trimming cost V 9 bases and J 1 base, with 9 bases left between them. The CDR3 consists of 13 residues. Written as DNA, the CDR3 is TGTGCCACCGTGTCAGGGAGCAATCAGCCCCAGCATTTT. Translated: CATVSGSNQPQHF.

The chain carries TRBV6-6 and TRBJ2-1; D not certain. V was cut by 4 bases and J by 13 bases, with 11 bases left in between. This CDR3 has 11 residues. Germline CDR1 is MNHNY and CDR2 is SVGAGI (reference sequence). CDR3: CASSSFDTQFF. The CDR3 DNA is TGTGCCAGCAGTTCCTTCGACACTCAGTTCTTC.

This CDR3 reads CSVERWGGKTQYF. CDR3 DNA sequence: TGCAGCGTTGAAAGGTGGGGCGGTAAGACCCAGTACTTC. The rearrangement uses TRBV29-1 and TRBJ2-5; D perhaps matches TRBD1 (5 bases). Between the trimmed V and J ends, which lost 2 bases and 6 bases, there was a span of 13 bases. Germline V gene sequence: CDR1 SQVTM, CDR2 ANQGSEA. The CDR3 is 13 residues long.

The chain uses TRBV2 and TRBJ2-1, with 9 bases identical to TRBD2. Germline V gene lookup returns CDR1 SNHLY and CDR2 FYNNEI. This CDR3 spans 15 amino acids. Germline trimming cut 3 bases from V and 3 bases from J; bases unmatched to any gene: 3. The CDR3 spells CASSEVAGVYNEQFF. For the CDR3, the DNA is TGTGCCAGCAGTGAGGTAGCGGGAGTCTACAATGAGCAGTTCTTC.

This clonotype was seen ten or more times. The genes are TRBV5-1 and TRBJ2-5; the D gene could be TRBD1 or TRBD2 (5 bases each). V was clipped by 4 bases and J by 4 bases, with 8 bases between them. The CDR3 runs 12 residues. Germline V gene lookup returns CDR1 SGHRS and CDR2 YFSETQ. The CDR3 DNA reads as TGCGCCAGCAGCCCGAGGGGAGAGACCCAGTACTTC. This sequence encodes CASSPRGETQYF.

The genes are TRBV9 and TRBJ2-4; 11 bases match TRBD1. V gave up 0 bases and J gave up 0 bases; unmatched junction bases: 5. Germline lookup yields CDR1 SGDLS and CDR2 YYNGEE. There are 18 residues in the CDR3. Here the CDR3 DNA reads TGTGCCAGCAGCGTAGGGACAGGGGGCCGGCCAGCCAAAAACATTCAGTACTTC. Protein product: CASSVGTGGRPAKNIQYF.

This chain connects TRBV5-1 to TRBJ2-1, with D perhaps matching TRBD2 (6 bases). This CDR3 has 14 residues. The germline V gene encodes CDR1 SGHRS and CDR2 YFSETQ. V was clipped by 6 bases and J by 7 bases, with 17 bases between them. The CDR3, as DNA: TGCGCCAGCAACTCCGGGACTGTTGTTAATGAGCAGTTCTTC. Protein sequence: CASNSGTVVNEQFF. Based on the CDR3 plus reference TRBV5-1 and TRBJ2-1, the full variable domain is KAGVTQTPRYLIKTRGQQVTLSCSPISGHRSVSWYQQTPGQGLQFLFEYFSETQRNKGNFPGRFSGRQFSNSRSEMNVSTLELGDSALYLCASNSGTVVNEQFFGPGTRLTVL.